This TCR beta chain stems from a study of identifying expanded T cells in peripheral blood. Profiling relied on immunoSEQ multiplex PCR, and the TCRdb table lists in-frame clones only, not all of them. The sample has fewer than 130,000 clones, approximately 90% seen once; the top ten hold roughly 15%. Notes on this clone: The antigen remains unidentified.

During the collection period, no donor immune events like infections were recorded. Per the germline V gene, CDR1 is SEHNR and CDR2 is FQNEAQ (reference sequence). The CDR3 is 14 residues long. The V end lost 1 base, the J end lost 8 bases, and 11 bases lay between the germline ends. Notes on the study in general: Over two and four weeks, about 15 and 19 clones changed, versus more than 1 between replicates. Clone count variance between approximately two-week samples rose with total template count.

The specimen sequenced was blood. This chain links TRBV7-9 with TRBJ1-4, with D unclear. The receptor's source is a person aged 18 to 69 in good health. This CDR3 reads CASSLGTGGEKLFF. The CDR3 nucleotides read TGTGCCAGCAGCTTAGGTACGGGTGGAGAAAAACTGTTTTTT.